Below, 13 T cell receptor beta chains from the same sample are listed, as sequenced in a study of shared clonotypes between healthy human individuals. Terminally differentiated effector memory CD45RA+ cells were left out of the naive CD8 fraction, which was CD45RO-negative and positively selected for CCR7. Measured with immunoSEQ multiplex PCR; TCRdb has only the in-frame clones, and not every one. The data show a few hundred thousand clones, just under 97% seen once. The sequenced sample was naive CD8+ T cells sorted from blood. These receptors all stem from a woman in her thirties in good health.

The chain combines TRBV28 with TRBJ2-7, with a possible D match to TRBD2 (6 bases). This CDR3 region has 15 residues. Germline V gene data show CDR1 as MDHEN and CDR2 as SYDVKM. V lost 3 bases and J 6 bases, leaving 18 bases between the germline ends. Here the CDR3 reads CASSLEGMTSGEQYF. CDR3 coding DNA: TGTGCCAGCAGTTTGGAGGGTATGACCTCCGGCGAGCAGTACTTC. Full variable domain (remainder filled in from reference TRBV28 and TRBJ2-7): DVKVTQSSRYLVKRTGEKVFLECVQDMDHENMFWYRQDPGLGLRLIYFSYDVKMKEKGDIPEGYSVSREKKERFSLILESASTNQTSMYLCASSLEGMTSGEQYFGPGTRLTVT.

V is TRBV28 and J is TRBJ1-1; D is possibly TRBD1 (5 bases). Germline CDR1 reads MDHEN; CDR2 reads SYDVKM. The CDR3 is 15 residues long. V was trimmed by 4 bases and J by 3 bases, leaving 15 bases between them. CDR3: CASSSLREQDTEAFF. The CDR3 region has the DNA TGTGCCAGCAGTTCCCTCAGGGAGCAGGACACTGAAGCTTTCTTT.

V gene TRBV2 combines with J gene TRBJ2-3; 9 bases match TRBD2. The V gene end was trimmed by 6 bases and the J gene end by 1 base; junction bases not matched to a gene: 8. This CDR3 spans 16 amino acids. Germline CDR1 is SNHLY and CDR2 is FYNNEI. The CDR3 region is CASRRLAERGTDTQYF. CDR3 sequence (DNA): TGTGCCAGCAGGAGACTAGCGGAGAGAGGCACAGATACGCAGTATTTT.

The table lists this clone with a count of one. The chain is built from TRBV28 and TRBJ2-3, with 8 bases lining up with TRBD2. Germline CDR1 is MDHEN and CDR2 is SYDVKM. This CDR3 is 15 amino acids long. V lost 2 bases, J lost 4 bases, and 5 bases stayed unmatched. DNA of the CDR3: TGTGCCAGCAGTTTAGACGGGAGGGGTGCAGATACGCAGTATTTT. Translated: CASSLDGRGADTQYF.

V is TRBV28 and J is TRBJ2-7, with D possibly being TRBD1 or TRBD2 (5 bases each). The CDR3 extends over 15 amino acids. V lost 5 bases and J lost 2, with 16 bases in between. CDR1 MDHEN and CDR2 SYDVKM come from the germline V gene. The CDR3, as DNA: TGTGCCAGCAGTGTTGAGGGACCAATGACCTACGAGCAGTACTTC. Its translation: CASSVEGPMTYEQYF.

The V call is TRBV5-4, the J call TRBJ2-1, with 9 nucleotides matching TRBD2. After removal of 5 bases from V and 8 bases from J, the junction contained 11 bases not matched to a gene. The length of the CDR3 is 15 residues. Germline-derived CDR1 and CDR2 are SGHNT and YYREEE (reference sequence). The CDR3 DNA is TGTGCCAGCAGACGCCTAGCGGGGAAGAACGATGAGCAGTTCTTC. It specifies CASRRLAGKNDEQFF.

This chain links TRBV28 with TRBJ2-7; possibly TRBD2 for D (6 bases). Germline values: CDR1 MDHEN, CDR2 SYDVKM. Trimming stripped 2 bases from V and 1 base from J, with 12 bases between. The CDR3 length is 15 residues. In DNA, the CDR3 is TGTGCCAGCAGTTTAGCGTCGGGAGCGTCCTACGAGCAGTACTTC. It translates to CASSLASGASYEQYF.

The chain employs TRBV14 and TRBJ2-7, with 12 bases identical to TRBD2. V lost 1 base and J lost 4; bases outside the gene matches: 5. The CDR3 extends over 16 amino acids. Germline V gene lookup returns CDR1 SGHDN and CDR2 FVKESK. The CDR3 region has the DNA TGTGCCAGCAGCCAAGGGCTAGCGGGAGGGGGATACGAGCAGTACTTC. This translates into CASSQGLAGGGYEQYF.

The chain recombines TRBV28 with TRBJ2-2, with 7 bases that match TRBD1. J gave up 2 bases and V 5 bases, and 5 bases lay outside the gene matches. Germline CDR1 MDHEN, CDR2 SYDVKM. This CDR3 is 15 amino acids long. CDR3 amino acids: CASSPRDRNTGELFF. The CDR3, as DNA: TGTGCCAGCAGTCCCCGGGACAGAAACACCGGGGAGCTGTTTTTT.

The chain has TRBV4-1 and TRBJ2-7; D possibly corresponds to TRBD1 (6 bases). Trimming took off 1 base at V and 2 bases at J, with 27 bases between the two ends. Germline values: CDR1 MGHRA, CDR2 YSYEKL. The CDR3 totals 20 residues. The CDR3 is CASSQGTPPNFRGTTYEQYF. For the CDR3, the DNA is TGCGCCAGCAGCCAAGGTACCCCACCGAATTTCAGGGGAACTACCTACGAGCAGTACTTC.

This chain uses TRBV2 with TRBJ1-2; D is uncertain. The CDR3 loop spans 13 amino acids. CDR1 is SNHLY, CDR2 FYNNEI, per germline. V was shortened by 7 bases and J by 5 bases, with 14 bases between the two germline ends. CDR3 in amino acids: CASISLGSYGYTF. CDR3 coding DNA: TGTGCCAGCATCAGCTTGGGGTCATATGGCTACACCTTC.

The chain has TRBV25-1 and TRBJ1-2, with 7 positions matching TRBD1. Per germline, CDR1 MGHDK and CDR2 SYGVNS. The CDR3 has 16 amino acids. With 1 base clipped from V and 4 bases from J, the junction kept 9 bases outside the gene matches. CDR3 sequence (DNA): TGTGCCAGCAGTGAATGGGCCGGGACAGAGCGCTATGGCTACACCTTC. Translated: CASSEWAGTERYGYTF.

V usage is TRBV27 and J usage is TRBJ2-7, with 7 bases fitting TRBD1. The CDR3 has 14 amino acids. V was pared by 5 bases and J by 3 bases, with 7 bases of the junction left unmatched. CDR1 MNHEY and CDR2 SMNVEV come from the germline V gene (reference sequence). CDR3 coding DNA: TGTGCCAGCAGTCACCGGGACAGACACTACGAGCAGTACTTC. Translating it yields CASSHRDRHYEQYF.